This T cell receptor (beta chain) originates from a study of cytomegalovirus exposure and HLA in healthy donors. General study points: Accurate prediction of most subjects' HLA-A and HLA-B alleles from TCR beta sequences was reported. HLA alleles were associated with some 16,000 TCR beta sequences in a later analysis at 0.05 false discovery rate.

CDR1 and CDR2 from the germline V gene are SGHNT and YYREEE (reference sequence). V shed 4 bases and J shed 6 bases, with 17 bases lying between them. The CDR3 length is 15 residues. Researchers ran the PCR with 60 Vbeta and 13 Jbeta primers. TCRdb's table, derived via immunoSEQ multiplex PCR, lists solely in-frame clones and lacks some. The sample contains over 100,000 clones, under 85% of which appear only once. This clone was recorded a few times. Its antigen is unknown. The chain is built from TRBV5-4 and TRBJ2-1; D might be TRBD1 (8 bases). This TCR came from a woman between 45 and 65 years old in good health and CMV-seropositive. Sequencing was done on a sample of PBMCs. The CDR3 protein is CASSLDRGGGNEQFF. The CDR3 bases are TGTGCCAGCAGCCTCGACAGGGGAGGGGGCAATGAGCAGTTCTTC.